This paragraph covers one TCR beta chain sequence. No antigen is known for it. The source of the sample is a study of CD8 T cells in Susac syndrome. Study-level background: Treatment at blood withdrawal was none, corticosteroids, or intravenous immunoglobulin alone in Susac syndrome patients.

This CDR3 is 17 amino acids long. The ends lost 2 bases at V and 0 bases at J; junction bases unmatched: 5. Germline lookup yields CDR1 SGDLS and CDR2 YYNGEE. Study-wide points: The study conceded that its TCR sequencing and HLA analysis involved relatively few individuals.

An amount of RNA that ranged from roughly 0.5 to 1 ug was reverse transcribed with random hexamers. One entry per CDR3 protein, called by TCRdb with MiXCR from the immunoSEQ multiplex PCR reads. Among about 240,000 distinct CDR3 sequences listed, less than 96% were seen once. The source is a human donor with Susac syndrome. Sample: CD4+ T cells from PBMCs. The chain links TRBV9 to TRBJ2-6, with 7 nucleotides matching TRBD1. CDR3 region: CASSVGTANSGANVLTF. As DNA, the CDR3 is TGTGCCAGCAGCGTTGGGACAGCTAACTCTGGGGCCAACGTCCTGACTTTC. Looking up the rest from reference TRBV9 and TRBJ2-6 gives the full variable domain: DSGVTQTPKHLITATGQRVTLRCSPRSGDLSVYWYQQSLDQGLQFLIQYYNGEERAKGNILERFSAQQFPDLHSELNLSSLELGDSALYFCASSVGTANSGANVLTFGAGSRLTVL.